Below are 18 T cell receptor beta chains sequenced from a single sample in a study of blood T cell repertoires in COVID-19. Sequencing used immunoSEQ multiplex PCR; TCRdb keeps in-frame clones, though not all of them. The sample shows 200,000 or so clones, around nine tenths of them seen only once. Sequencing was carried out using peripheral blood. The source is a man aged 70 or older with active or convalescent COVID-19.

The chain links TRBV6-2 or TRBV6-3 to TRBJ2-5; TRBD2 matches 7 bases. The trim removed 0 bases at V and 5 bases at J, leaving 6 bases unmatched. CDR3 length: 15 residues. Germline lookup yields CDR1 MNHEY and CDR2 SVGEGT. CDR3 bases: TGTGCCAGCAGTTACTCGACGGGGGGTGCGGAGACCCAGTACTTC. Residues: CASSYSTGGAETQYF.

The chain is built from TRBV24-1 and TRBJ2-1; D may be TRBD1 (5 bases). Germline-derived CDR1 and CDR2 are KGHDR and SFDVKD. Trimming took off 3 bases at V and 4 bases at J, with 15 bases between the two ends. The CDR3 runs to 16 residues. Here the CDR3 reads CATSDADSSIYNEQFF. CDR3 DNA: TGTGCCACCAGTGATGCCGACAGTAGTATTTACAATGAGCAGTTCTTC.

The chain has TRBV30 and TRBJ1-1; TRBD1 is a possible D gene (5 bases). Per germline, CDR1 GTSNPN and CDR2 SVGIG (reference sequence). This CDR3 is built from 14 residues. Trimming pared 3 bases from V and 3 bases from J, leaving 14 bases between. The CDR3 sequence is CAWRDNKADTEAFF. CDR3 nucleotide sequence: TGTGCCTGGAGGGACAACAAGGCGGACACTGAAGCTTTCTTT.

The chain joins TRBV7-8 to TRBJ2-7; D ambiguous. The CDR3 runs to 15 residues. Germline V CDR1 and CDR2: SGHVS, FQNEAQ. Trimming cost V 0 bases and J 2 bases, with 11 bases left between them. CDR3: CASSLAPQVPYEQYF. For the CDR3, the DNA is TGTGCCAGCAGCTTAGCCCCGCAGGTACCCTACGAGCAGTACTTC. The complete variable domain, with remaining parts taken from reference TRBV7-8 and TRBJ2-7, reads GAGVSQSPRYKVAKRGQDVALRCDPISGHVSLFWYQQALGQGPEFLTYFQNEAQLDKSGLPSDRFFAERPEGSVSTLKIQRTQQEDSAVYLCASSLAPQVPYEQYFGPGTRLTVT.

This rearrangement joins TRBV5-4 to TRBJ2-1; 7 bases fit TRBD1. Trimming cost V 3 bases and J 6 bases; bases outside gene matches: 3. CDR1 and CDR2 (germline): SGHNT, YYREEE (reference sequence). CDR3 length: 13 residues. The CDR3 here is CASSSQGSNEQFF. DNA of the CDR3: TGTGCCAGCAGCTCACAGGGGTCCAATGAGCAGTTCTTC. Looking up the rest from reference TRBV5-4 and TRBJ2-1 gives the full variable domain: ETGVTQSPTHLIKTRGQQVTLRCSSQSGHNTVSWYQQALGQGPQFIFQYYREEENGRGNFPPRFSGLQFPNYSSELNVNALELDDSALYLCASSSQGSNEQFFGPGTRLTVL.

This chain connects TRBV28 to TRBJ2-5, with D possibly TRBD2 on 5 matching bases. CDR3 length: 13 residues. Between the trimmed V and J ends, which lost 6 bases and 2 bases, there was a span of 10 bases. CDR1 is MDHEN and CDR2 is SYDVKM in the germline V gene. The CDR3 loop reads CASRMRAQETQYF. The CDR3 DNA sequence: TGTGCCAGCAGGATGAGGGCACAAGAGACCCAGTACTTC.

The gene calls are TRBV4-2 and TRBJ2-7; TRBD2 is a possible D gene (5 bases). V lost 3 bases to trimming and J lost 0 bases, with 12 bases between them. The length of the CDR3 is 15 residues. Germline loops: CDR1 LGHNA, CDR2 YNFKEQ. The CDR3 DNA sequence: TGTGCCAGCAGCCAGGCTGGGGAGAGCTCCTACGAGCAGTACTTC. Protein sequence: CASSQAGESSYEQYF.

The chain carries TRBV19 and TRBJ1-5; D is perhaps TRBD1 (5 bases). Per the germline V gene, CDR1 is LNHDA and CDR2 is SQIVND (reference sequence). The CDR3 covers 13 residues. Trimming stripped 7 bases from V and 5 bases from J, with 12 bases between. Here the CDR3 reads CASMRRGDQPQHF. The CDR3 DNA reads as TGTGCCAGTATGAGGAGGGGAGATCAGCCCCAGCATTTT.

The V call is TRBV5-1, the J call TRBJ2-1, with 15 positions matching TRBD2. The CDR3 spans 20 residues. Trimming removed 0 bases from V and 6 bases from J; junction bases left unmatched: 13. Germline-derived CDR1 and CDR2 are SGHRS and YFSETQ. CDR3 protein: CASSLGPGLAGGPNSNEQFF. CDR3 in DNA: TGCGCCAGCAGCTTGGGGCCCGGACTAGCGGGAGGGCCAAATTCCAATGAGCAGTTCTTC.

The CDR3 loop is CASSLGGTGREGYTF. In nucleotides, the CDR3 is TGTGCCAGCAGCTTAGGTGGGACAGGGAGGGAAGGCTACACCTTC. The gene calls are TRBV7-8 and TRBJ1-2; 9 bases are a match to TRBD1. CDR3 size: 15 residues. V lost 1 base, J lost 8 bases, and 8 bases stayed unmatched. Germline V gene lookup returns CDR1 SGHVS and CDR2 FQNEAQ.

V and J are TRBV18 and TRBJ2-1; D uncertain. In germline, CDR1 is KGHSH, CDR2 LQKENI. Trimming took 0 bases from V and 9 from J, leaving 12 bases between them. The CDR3 is 14 residues long. CDR3 DNA sequence: TGTGCCAGCTCACCACCGTTAAACAGCCGTGAGCAGTTCTTC. Residues: CASSPPLNSREQFF.

The chain recombines TRBV5-4 with TRBJ2-1, with a weak D call TRBD1 (6 bases). Trimming removed 1 base from V and 7 bases from J, with 9 bases in between. Germline V gives CDR1 SGHNT, CDR2 YYREEE (reference sequence). CDR3 length equals 13 residues. Here the CDR3 reads CASSLYGTNEQFF. CDR3 DNA sequence: TGTGCCAGCAGCTTGTACGGGACAAATGAGCAGTTCTTC.

Here the CDR3 DNA reads TGTGCCAGCAGTTACTCGAAACTAGCGGGGGCCCCGGGGGAGACCCAGTACTTC. This codes for CASSYSKLAGAPGETQYF. V and J are TRBV6-2 or TRBV6-3 and TRBJ2-5, with 11 nucleotides matching TRBD2. V dropped 0 bases and J dropped 5; count of bases not matched to a gene: 11. Germline V gene data show CDR1 as MNHEY and CDR2 as SVGEGT. This CDR3 is 18 amino acids long.

The chain links TRBV4-3 to TRBJ1-5; 9 bases line up with TRBD1. Germline-derived CDR1 and CDR2 are LGHNA and YSLEER. The J segment lost 5 bases and the V segment lost 4 bases, leaving 6 bases of the junction unmatched. This CDR3 has 15 amino acids. The CDR3 protein is CASSPDTGGHQPQHF. The CDR3 DNA sequence: TGCGCCAGCAGCCCGGATACAGGGGGCCATCAGCCCCAGCATTTT.

The chain uses TRBV19 and TRBJ2-1; 10 nucleotides match TRBD2. V shed 5 bases, J shed 3 bases, and the junction held 4 bases outside the gene matches. Germline CDR1 LNHDA, CDR2 SQIVND (reference sequence). The CDR3 has 15 amino acids. CDR3 DNA: TGTGCCAGTAGTCGGACTAGCGGCTTCTACAATGAGCAGTTCTTC. It yields the protein CASSRTSGFYNEQFF.

The V and J genes are TRBV7-2 and TRBJ2-1; D gene ambiguous. The CDR3 runs 14 residues. Germline CDR1 SGHTA, CDR2 FQGNSA. V was trimmed by 1 base and J by 8 bases, leaving 12 bases between them. The CDR3 reads CASSLERWYDEQFF. The CDR3 coding sequence is TGTGCCAGCAGCTTAGAGAGGTGGTACGATGAGCAGTTCTTC. The complete variable domain, with remaining parts taken from reference TRBV7-2 and TRBJ2-1, reads GAGVSQSPSNKVTEKGKDVELRCDPISGHTALYWYRQSLGQGLEFLIYFQGNSAPDKSGLPSDRFSAERTGGSVSTLTIQRTQQEDSAVYLCASSLERWYDEQFFGPGTRLTVL.

This chain joins TRBV18 and TRBJ2-5; 10 bases are shared with TRBD1. The CDR3 is 16 residues long. In germline, CDR1 is KGHSH, CDR2 LQKENI. The junction had 7 bases not matched to a gene; V was cut back by 4 bases and J by 2 bases. CDR3 residues: CASSRPRGQGQETQYF. Written as DNA, the CDR3 is TGTGCCAGCTCACGACCGAGGGGACAGGGGCAAGAGACCCAGTACTTC.

This chain links TRBV5-6 with TRBJ2-7, with a weak D call TRBD2 (5 bases). CDR3 length: 13 amino acids. V lost 4 bases and J 6 bases, leaving 14 bases between the germline ends. Germline CDR1 and CDR2: SGHDT and YYEEEE. The CDR3 protein is CASSPTPRGEQYF. CDR3 bases: TGTGCCAGCAGCCCCACCCCCCGGGGCGAGCAGTACTTC. Full variable domain (outside the CDR3, taken from reference TRBV5-6 and TRBJ2-7): DAGVTQSPTHLIKTRGQQVTLRCSPKSGHDTVSWYQQALGQGPQFIFQYYEEEERQRGNFPDRFSGHQFPNYSSELNVNALLLGDSALYLCASSPTPRGEQYFGPGTRLTVT.